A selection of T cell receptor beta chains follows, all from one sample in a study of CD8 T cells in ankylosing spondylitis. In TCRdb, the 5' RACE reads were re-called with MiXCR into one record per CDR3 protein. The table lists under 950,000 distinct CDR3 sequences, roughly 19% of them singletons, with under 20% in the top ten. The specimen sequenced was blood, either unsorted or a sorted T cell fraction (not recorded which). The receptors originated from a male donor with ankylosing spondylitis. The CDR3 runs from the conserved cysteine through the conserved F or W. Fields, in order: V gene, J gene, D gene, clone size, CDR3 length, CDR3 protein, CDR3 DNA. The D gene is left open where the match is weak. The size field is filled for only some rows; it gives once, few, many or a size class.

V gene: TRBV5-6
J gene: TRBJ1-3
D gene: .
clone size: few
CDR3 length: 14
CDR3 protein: CASSFTISGNTIYF
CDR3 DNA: TGTGCCAGCAGCTTCACCATCTCTGGAAACACCATATATTTT

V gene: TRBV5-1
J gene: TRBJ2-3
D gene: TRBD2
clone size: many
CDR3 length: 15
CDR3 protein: CASSPGGFSTDTQYF
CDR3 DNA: TGCGCCAGCAGCCCCGGGGGGTTTAGCACAGATACGCAGTATTTT

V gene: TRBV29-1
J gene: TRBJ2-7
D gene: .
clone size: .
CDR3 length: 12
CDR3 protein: CSVEDSGGEQYF
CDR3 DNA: TGCAGCGTTGAAGACTCTGGGGGCGAGCAGTACTTC

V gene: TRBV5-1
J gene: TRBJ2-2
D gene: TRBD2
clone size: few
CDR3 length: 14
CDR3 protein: CASSSGGDTGELFF
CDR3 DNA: TGCGCCAGCAGCTCCGGGGGGGACACCGGGGAGCTGTTTTTT

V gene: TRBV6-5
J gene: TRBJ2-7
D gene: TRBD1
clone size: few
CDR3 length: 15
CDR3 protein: CASSYGDRVIYEQYF
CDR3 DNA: TGTGCCAGCAGTTACGGGGACAGGGTGATCTACGAGCAGTACTTC

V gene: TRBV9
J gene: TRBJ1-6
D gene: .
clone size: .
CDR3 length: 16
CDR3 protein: CASSVAGGEISSPLHF
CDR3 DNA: TGTGCCAGCAGCGTAGCAGGAGGTGAGATTTCATCACCCCTCCACTTT

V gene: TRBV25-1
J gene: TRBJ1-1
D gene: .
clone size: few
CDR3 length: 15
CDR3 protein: CASSDSRKPTTEAFF
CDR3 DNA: TGTGCCAGCAGTGACTCGCGGAAGCCCACCACTGAAGCTTTCTTT

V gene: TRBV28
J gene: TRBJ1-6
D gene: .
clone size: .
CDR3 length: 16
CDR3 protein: CASTPPGDGHNSPLHF
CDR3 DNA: TGTGCCAGCACCCCGCCAGGAGATGGACATAATTCACCCCTCCACTTT

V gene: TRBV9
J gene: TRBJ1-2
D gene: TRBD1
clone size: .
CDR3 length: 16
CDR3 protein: CASSPSDRGRIYGYTF
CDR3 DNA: TGTGCCAGCAGCCCATCAGACAGGGGGCGAATCTATGGCTACACCTTC

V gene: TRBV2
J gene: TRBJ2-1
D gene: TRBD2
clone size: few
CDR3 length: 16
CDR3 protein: CASSEDRAGGVNEQFF
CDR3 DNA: TGTGCCAGCAGTGAAGATCGAGCGGGAGGAGTCAATGAGCAGTTCTTC

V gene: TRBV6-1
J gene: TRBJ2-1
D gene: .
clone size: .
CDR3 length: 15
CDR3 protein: CASSGGQGLYNEQFF
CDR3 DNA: TGTGCCAGCAGCGGAGGTCAGGGCCTCTACAATGAGCAGTTCTTC

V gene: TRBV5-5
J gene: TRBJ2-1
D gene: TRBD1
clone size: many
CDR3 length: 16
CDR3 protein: CASSLGTGASYNEQFF
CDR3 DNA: TGTGCCAGCAGCCTAGGGACAGGGGCCTCCTACAATGAGCAGTTCTTC

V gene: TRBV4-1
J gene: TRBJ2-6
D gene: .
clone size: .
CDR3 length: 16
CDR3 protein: CASSQGLVSGANVLTF
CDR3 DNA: TGCGCCAGCAGCCAAGGACTGGTCTCTGGGGCCAACGTCCTGACTTTC

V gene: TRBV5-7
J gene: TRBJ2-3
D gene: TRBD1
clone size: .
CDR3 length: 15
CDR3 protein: CASSPGDRVVAAQYF
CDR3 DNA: TGTGCCAGCAGCCCGGGGGACAGGGTCGTTGCAGCGCAGTATTTT

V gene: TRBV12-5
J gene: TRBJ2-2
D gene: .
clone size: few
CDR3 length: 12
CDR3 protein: CASGLEVGELFF
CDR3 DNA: TGTGCTAGTGGTTTGGAAGTCGGGGAGCTGTTTTTT

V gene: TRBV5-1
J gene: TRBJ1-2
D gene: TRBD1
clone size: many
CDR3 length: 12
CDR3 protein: CASSWDRDGYTF
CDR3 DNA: TGCGCCAGCAGCTGGGACAGGGATGGCTACACCTTC

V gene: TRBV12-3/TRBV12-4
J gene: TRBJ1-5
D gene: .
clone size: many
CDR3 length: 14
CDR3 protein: CASRIQGRDQPQHF
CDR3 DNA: TGTGCCAGCAGAATACAGGGACGAGATCAGCCCCAGCATTTT